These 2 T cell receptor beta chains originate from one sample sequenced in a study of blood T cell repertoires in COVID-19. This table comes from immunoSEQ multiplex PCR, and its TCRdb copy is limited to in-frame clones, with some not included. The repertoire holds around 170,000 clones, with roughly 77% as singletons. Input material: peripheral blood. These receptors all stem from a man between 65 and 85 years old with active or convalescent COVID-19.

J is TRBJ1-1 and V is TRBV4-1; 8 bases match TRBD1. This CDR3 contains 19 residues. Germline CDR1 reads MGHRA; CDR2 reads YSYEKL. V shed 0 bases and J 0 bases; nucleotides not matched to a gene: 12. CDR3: CASSQDFLQGARVNTEAFF. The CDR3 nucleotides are TGCGCCAGCAGCCAAGATTTCCTCCAGGGGGCGCGGGTGAACACTGAAGCTTTCTTT.

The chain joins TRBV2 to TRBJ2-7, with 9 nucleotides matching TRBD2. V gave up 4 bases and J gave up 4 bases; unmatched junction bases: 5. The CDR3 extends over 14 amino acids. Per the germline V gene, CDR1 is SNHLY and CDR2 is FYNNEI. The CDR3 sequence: CASSGVAGAYEQYF. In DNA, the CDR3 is TGTGCCAGCAGTGGAGTAGCGGGGGCATACGAGCAGTACTTC.